This entry describes one T cell receptor beta chain. CDR3 size: 14 residues. Germline V gene sequence: CDR1 SGHRS, CDR2 YFSETQ. With 3 bases clipped from V and 3 bases from J, the junction kept 4 bases outside the gene matches. The protocol was immunoSEQ multiplex PCR, while the TCRdb copy is restricted to in-frame clones and leaves out a portion. The data hold some 140,000 clones, with about 80% observed a single time. The data originate from a study of blood T cell repertoires in COVID-19. Material for sequencing was peripheral blood. This receptor was obtained from a woman aged 60 to 75 with acute or convalescent COVID-19. The J gene is TRBJ1-2, the V gene TRBV5-1; 8 nucleotides agree with TRBD1. The DNA of the CDR3 is TGCGCCAGCAGCTCACAGGGGGTCGACTATGGCTACACCTTC. It yields the protein CASSSQGVDYGYTF.